The clone carrying this T cell receptor beta chain has only a few counts. The record originates from a study of response to subunit inactivated influenza vaccine. TCRdb recomputed calls from the RT-PCR reads with MiXCR, one row per CDR3 protein. The sample records about 570,000 distinct CDR3 sequences, approximately 10% being singletons. This sample was also put to use in a study of T cells expressing NK-cell markers. That investigation notes: A 5'RACE template switching approach incorporating UMIs was used to make TCR beta cDNA. The authors derived TCR beta repertoires from sorted CD3+CD56+NKG2C+, CD3+CD56+NKG2C- and CD3+CD56-NKG2C+ T cells. The eight sequenced donors comprised seven who were HCMV-seropositive and one who was seronegative. For several donors, the dominant NKG2C+ clonotypes made up about 1.0-7.5% of their CD8+ T cells.

This receptor was obtained from a man between 45 and 60 years old who received an inactivated influenza vaccine. The source material was PBMCs from blood, sampled on the day of vaccination.

This CDR3 is CASSPGPWNTEAFF. DNA of the CDR3: TGCGCCAGCAGCCCGGGACCGTGGAACACTGAAGCTTTCTTT. J is TRBJ1-1 and V is TRBV4-3; TRBD1 is a possible D gene (5 bases). CDR3 length equals 14 residues. Trimming removed 4 bases at V and 1 base at J, with 10 bases between. Per germline, CDR1 LGHNA and CDR2 YSLEER.